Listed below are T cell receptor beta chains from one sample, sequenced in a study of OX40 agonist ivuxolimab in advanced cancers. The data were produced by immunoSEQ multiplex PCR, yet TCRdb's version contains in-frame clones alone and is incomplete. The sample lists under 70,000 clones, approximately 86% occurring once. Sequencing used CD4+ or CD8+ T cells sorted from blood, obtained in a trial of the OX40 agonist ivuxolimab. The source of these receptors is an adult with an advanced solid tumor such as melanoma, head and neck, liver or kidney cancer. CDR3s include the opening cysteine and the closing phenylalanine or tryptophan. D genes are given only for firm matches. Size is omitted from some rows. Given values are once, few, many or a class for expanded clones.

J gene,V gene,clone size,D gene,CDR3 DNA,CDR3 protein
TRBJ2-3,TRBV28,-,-,TGTGCCAGCAGTCCCGGCCCCTGGAGCACAGATACGCAGTATTTT,CASSPGPWSTDTQYF
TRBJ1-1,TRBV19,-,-,TGTGCCAGTAGTAGAGCCTCCACTGAAGCTTTCTTT,CASSRASTEAFF
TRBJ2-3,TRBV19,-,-,TGTGCCAGTAGTACAACAGAGCCCACAGATACGCAGTATTTT,CASSTTEPTDTQYF
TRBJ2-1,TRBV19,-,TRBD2,TGTGCCAGTAGTAGGCGGACTAGCGGCCTCAATGAGCAGTTCTTC,CASSRRTSGLNEQFF
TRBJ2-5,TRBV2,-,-,TGTGCCAGCACCCCGGACTATCAAGAGACCCAGTACTTC,CASTPDYQETQYF
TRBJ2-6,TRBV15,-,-,TGTGCCACCAGCAGACCACCACAGGCGGCCAACGTCCTGACTTTC,CATSRPPQAANVLTF
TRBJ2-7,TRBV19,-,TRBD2,TGTGCCAGTAGTAGTGCAAGGGAGGGCGAGCAGTACTTC,CASSSAREGEQYF
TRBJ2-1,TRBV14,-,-,TGTGCCAGCAGCCAAGCCCTAGTCGGCGAGCAGTTCTTC,CASSQALVGEQFF
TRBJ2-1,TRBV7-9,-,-,TGTGCCAGCAGCTTTTCGCGGGGTCTAAGGACCCTCAATGAGCAGTTCTTC,CASSFSRGLRTLNEQFF
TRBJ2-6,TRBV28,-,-,TGTGCCAGCAGTTTAATCCGTAGGGCCAACGTCCTGACTTTC,CASSLIRRANVLTF
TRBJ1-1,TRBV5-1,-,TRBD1,TGCGCCAGCAGCTCCACAGGGGGCGCAGACACTGAAGCTTTCTTT,CASSSTGGADTEAFF
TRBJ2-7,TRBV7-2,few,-,TGTGCCAGCAGCTTAGGTGCCGGGAGTGAAGAGCAGTACTTC,CASSLGAGSEEQYF
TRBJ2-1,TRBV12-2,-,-,TGTGCAAGTCGCTTAGCGTTTAGGGACAGGCCACCGCCTTCCTACAATGAGCAGTTCTTC,CASRLAFRDRPPPSYNEQFF
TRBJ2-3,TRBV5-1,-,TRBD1,TGCGCCAGCAGCTTAGACGGGACAGGGGGCGGGGCAGATACGCAGTATTTT,CASSLDGTGGGADTQYF
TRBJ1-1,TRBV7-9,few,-,TGTGCCAGCAGCTCAGAAACGAGGTTGGGTGAAGCTTTCTTT,CASSSETRLGEAFF
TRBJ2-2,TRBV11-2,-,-,TGTGCCAGCAGCTCCAGGAGTGTGAGGACGGCCGGGGAGCTGTTTTTT,CASSSRSVRTAGELFF
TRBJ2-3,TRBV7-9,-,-,TGTGCCAGCATCCTGGCGGGGGCTAGCGCAGATACGCAGTATTTT,CASILAGASADTQYF
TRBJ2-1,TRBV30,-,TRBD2,TGTGCCTGGATTAGCGGGAGAGGGGGTGAGCAGTTCTTC,CAWISGRGGEQFF
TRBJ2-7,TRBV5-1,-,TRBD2,TGCGCCAGCAGCTCCGATCGGGGACTAAACCGCGAGCAGTACTTC,CASSSDRGLNREQYF
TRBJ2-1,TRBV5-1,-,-,TGCGCCAGCAGCTTGGCCTTTATGGACGGGAAGGATGAGCAGTTCTTC,CASSLAFMDGKDEQFF
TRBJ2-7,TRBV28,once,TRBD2,TGTGCCAGCAGCGGGAGGGGAGCCCACTACGAGCAGTACTTC,CASSGRGAHYEQYF
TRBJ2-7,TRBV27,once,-,TGTGCCAGCAGTTTAGAACCGGGCTGGGGCAAGCAGTACTTC,CASSLEPGWGKQYF
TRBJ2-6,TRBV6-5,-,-,TGTGCCAGCAGTTCTGGGGCCAACGTCCTGACTTTC,CASSSGANVLTF
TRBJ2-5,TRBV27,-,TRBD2,TGTGCCAGCAGGGACCCGGGACTAGGAGAGACCCAGTACTTC,CASRDPGLGETQYF